Following are 4 T cell receptor beta chains from one sample sequenced in a study of Ad26.COV2.S vaccination and SARS-CoV-2 variants. Some clones are missing from TCRdb's copy, which holds only in-frame ones; the method was immunoSEQ multiplex PCR. The sample holds fewer than 600,000 clones, about 88% seen once. The treatment denotes: roughly 18 received Ad26.COV2.S at low or high dose, single or two shots; about 5 received placebo; per-sample allocation not given. Day 63 after the first injection of vaccine or placebo was the sampling time. Specimen: peripheral blood, collected in a trial of Ad26.COV2.S vaccine versus placebo. The receptors originated from a person between 18 and 65 years old who received the Ad26.COV2.S COVID-19 vaccine or a placebo.

The genes are TRBV6-5 and TRBJ2-7; TRBD2 matches 7 bases. The CDR3 covers 13 residues. Germline V lookup: CDR1 MNHEY, CDR2 SVGAGI. The junction had 4 bases not matched to a gene; V was cut back by 6 bases and J by 2 bases. CDR3 sequence (DNA): TGTGCCAGCAGCCTTGGACTAGCCTACGAGCAGTACTTC. Its protein product is CASSLGLAYEQYF.

This sequence joins TRBV5-4 and TRBJ1-2, with TRBD1 matching over 12 bases. CDR1 is SGHNT and CDR2 is YYREEE in the germline V gene (reference sequence). This CDR3 is built from 17 residues. With V trimmed by 4 bases and J by 2 bases, 9 bases remained unmatched. CDR3 residues: CASSRGTGGRWNYGYTF. The DNA of the CDR3 is TGTGCCAGCAGCCGGGGGACAGGGGGCCGGTGGAACTATGGCTACACCTTC.

This clone was seen only once. V gene TRBV11-2 combines with J gene TRBJ2-3; D is undetermined. CDR1 and CDR2 from the germline V gene are SGHAT and FQNNGV. V lost 2 bases and J 0 bases, leaving 12 bases between the germline ends. This CDR3 has 16 amino acids. The CDR3 spells CASSLFRQPSTDTQYF. The CDR3 DNA follows: TGTGCCAGCAGCTTATTTCGCCAGCCAAGCACAGATACGCAGTATTTT.

The rearrangement joins TRBV19 to TRBJ1-2; 9 bases match TRBD1. J gave up 4 bases and V 3 bases, and 6 bases lay outside the gene matches. The CDR3 contains 15 residues. The germline gives CDR1 LNHDA, CDR2 SQIVND (reference sequence). This chain's CDR3 is CASSIGQGRGYGYTF. The CDR3 DNA follows: TGTGCCAGTAGTATCGGACAGGGGCGAGGCTATGGCTACACCTTC. The variable domain in full, with the rest retrieved from reference TRBV19 and TRBJ1-2, is DGGITQSPKYLFRKEGQNVTLSCEQNLNHDAMYWYRQDPGQGLRLIYYSQIVNDFQKGDIAEGYSVSREKKESFPLTVTSAQKNPTAFYLCASSIGQGRGYGYTFGSGTRLTVV.